The 12 T cell receptor beta chains reported below all come from one sample, sequenced in a study of CD8 T cells in Susac syndrome. An input of about 0.45 to 1 ug of RNA was subjected to reverse transcription using random hexamers. TCRdb reanalysed the immunoSEQ multiplex PCR reads using MiXCR and keeps one entry per CDR3 protein. The table lists some 100,000 distinct CDR3 sequences, over 90% of them singletons, with less than 0.15% in the top ten. Sequencing used CD4+ T cells from PBMCs. Receptors were obtained from a human donor in good health.

The chain employs TRBV29-1 and TRBJ1-3; no clear D. This CDR3 has 13 residues. CDR1 is SQVTM, CDR2 ANQGSEA, per germline. Trimming shortened V by 2 bases and J by 6 bases, and 11 bases separated the two germline ends. In DNA form, the CDR3 reads TGCAGCGTTGAATCACGGGTCACAAACACCATATATTTT. This translates into CSVESRVTNTIYF.

This clonotype was picked up one time. The V and J genes are TRBV20-1 and TRBJ2-1; 8 nucleotides match TRBD2. This CDR3 spans 15 amino acids. The germline V gene has CDR1 DFQATT and CDR2 SNEGSKA (reference sequence). J gave up 5 bases and V 2 bases, and 8 bases lay outside the gene matches. The CDR3 DNA reads as TGCAGTGCTAGATGGACGGGACTAGTCAACAATGAGCAGTTCTTC. This gives the protein CSARWTGLVNNEQFF.

This clonotype is a singleton in its sample. The chain carries TRBV11-1 and TRBJ2-1; D assignment may be TRBD1 or TRBD2 (5 bases each). This CDR3 has 16 residues. V dropped 1 base and J dropped 2 bases, with 12 bases sitting between them. Germline V lookup: CDR1 SGHAT, CDR2 FQDESV (reference sequence). The CDR3 DNA reads as TGTGCCAGCAGCTTAGGGTCGGGGCGACCCTACAATGAGCAGTTCTTC. It is translated as CASSLGSGRPYNEQFF.

This sequence joins TRBV4-3 and TRBJ1-5; 9 positions match TRBD1. Germline V CDR1 and CDR2: LGHNA, YSLEER. V was clipped by 0 bases and J by 7 bases; unmatched bases: 4. There are 15 residues in the CDR3. DNA for the CDR3: TGCGCCAGCAGCCAAGAAGGGACAGGGTTCCAGCCCCAGCATTTT. Protein product: CASSQEGTGFQPQHF.

The chain combines TRBV27 with TRBJ1-3, with TRBD1 identical over 9 bases. V lost 6 bases to trimming and J lost 4 bases; unmatched junction nucleotides: 7. Germline CDR1 MNHEY, CDR2 SMNVEV (reference sequence). The CDR3 is 15 residues long. The CDR3 region is CASRSDRGFGNTIYF. The CDR3 nucleotides are TGTGCCAGCAGGAGCGACAGGGGGTTCGGAAACACCATATATTTT.

This clonotype appeared once. The rearrangement uses TRBV19 and TRBJ2-7, with 12 bases aligning to TRBD2. The CDR3 covers 14 residues. Germline trimming cut 5 bases from V and 7 bases from J; bases unmatched to any gene: 6. Germline values: CDR1 LNHDA, CDR2 SQIVND (reference sequence). CDR3 in amino acids: CASSRLAGEREQYF. The CDR3 coding sequence is TGTGCCAGTAGTCGACTAGCGGGAGAGAGGGAGCAGTACTTC.

The chain uses TRBV27 and TRBJ2-7; TRBD1 matches at 9 bases. V trimming: 5 bases; J trimming: 5 bases; junction bases outside the gene matches: 13. Looked up from germline, CDR1 is MNHEY and CDR2 is SMNVEV (reference sequence). The CDR3 sequence is 16 residues long. The CDR3 sequence is CASSPKTGGRTHEQYF. The CDR3 nucleotides are TGTGCCAGCAGTCCCAAGACAGGGGGTCGGACCCACGAGCAGTACTTC.

The rearrangement joins TRBV6-2 or TRBV6-3 to TRBJ2-7; D is unclear. The germline V gene encodes CDR1 MNHEY and CDR2 SVGEGT. With 2 bases removed from V and 6 bases from J, the gap between germline ends came to 17 bases. The CDR3 loop spans 15 amino acids. CDR3 loop: CASSYPGRASTEQYF. CDR3 in DNA: TGTGCCAGCAGTTACCCAGGTAGGGCCTCGACCGAGCAGTACTTC.

This chain links TRBV7-8 with TRBJ2-2; D perhaps matches TRBD1 (6 bases). Trimming stripped 1 base from V and 1 base from J, with 10 bases between. The V gene's germline CDR1 is SGHVS and CDR2 FQNEAQ. This CDR3 spans 16 amino acids. The CDR3 loop is CASSLVTGQNTGELFF. CDR3 nucleotides: TGTGCCAGCAGCTTAGTAACGGGACAGAACACCGGGGAGCTGTTTTTT.

The chain links TRBV20-1 to TRBJ2-5; 8 bases map to TRBD2. CDR3 length equals 15 residues. The V segment lost 6 bases and the J segment 4 bases; nucleotides outside the gene matches: 13. CDR1 is DFQATT, CDR2 SNEGSKA, per germline (reference sequence). The CDR3 DNA follows: TGCAGTGCCTACACGACGCGGGGGGCGGGAGAGACCCAGTACTTC. Amino acids: CSAYTTRGAGETQYF.

V and J are TRBV11-2 and TRBJ1-1, with 8 bases matching TRBD1. In germline, CDR1 is SGHAT, CDR2 FQNNGV. The CDR3 is 16 residues long. Trimming removed 2 bases from V and 6 bases from J; junction bases left unmatched: 11. As DNA, the CDR3 is TGTGCCAGCAGCTTACATATAGGACAGGGCACCGCTGAAGCTTTCTTT. Translated, it gives CASSLHIGQGTAEAFF.

The rearrangement joins TRBV7-2 to TRBJ2-5; D may be TRBD1 or TRBD2 (6 bases each). The CDR3 covers 14 residues. Germline assignment: CDR1 SGHTA and CDR2 FQGNSA. Trimming shortened V by 4 bases and J by 4 bases, and 13 bases separated the two germline ends. The CDR3 protein is CASSYGGRAETQYF. The CDR3 region has the DNA TGTGCCAGCAGCTACGGGGGCAGGGCAGAGACCCAGTACTTC.